This record covers a single T cell receptor (beta chain). This entry comes from a study of CD8 T cells in Susac syndrome. Random-hexamer reverse transcription was applied to about 0.45 to 1 ug RNA. A multiplex approach, immunoSEQ multiplex PCR, amplified TCR beta CDR3 across 54 Vbeta and 13 Jbeta. A single record per CDR3 protein comes from TCRdb applying MiXCR to the immunoSEQ multiplex PCR reads. The sample records more than 95,000 distinct CDR3 sequences, about 92% being singletons. The study sequenced TCR beta in blood CD8+ and CD4+ T cells. Treatment-naive patients with stable or active relapsing-remitting disease served as multiple sclerosis controls. TEMRA cells were enriched by FACS, and CD4+ and CD8+ T cells were negatively isolated. Trimming cost V 7 bases and J 8 bases, with 9 bases left between them. Germline V CDR1 and CDR2: MNHEY, SMNVEV (reference sequence). This CDR3 is 12 amino acids long.

This receptor was taken from a human donor with multiple sclerosis. The sample comprised CD4+ T cells from PBMCs. V is TRBV27 and J is TRBJ1-6; no firm D call. The CDR3 bases are TGTGCCAGCAAGGAGATTGATTCACCCCTCCACTTT. Residues: CASKEIDSPLHF.